This TCR beta chain derives from a study of human T cells and chemical hapten exposure. Study overall: The study traced per-sample TCR yield variation mainly to small differences in pooled library volumes. Findings of the study overall: No shift was seen in TCRs above 1 in 1000 frequency with DPC sensitization.

V lost 4 bases and J 4 bases, leaving 6 bases between the germline ends. This CDR3 is built from 13 residues. Germline V gene sequence: CDR1 SGDLS, CDR2 YYNGEE. During construction of the library, unique molecular identifiers were attached to individual cDNA molecules for quantitative, reproducible TCR counting. MiXCR was run by TCRdb on the RACE reads, yielding one entry per CDR3 protein. The sample has roughly 130,000 distinct CDR3 sequences, approximately 9.1% seen once. Only a few counts were recorded for this clonotype. No antigen is known for it. Time point indicated: healthy volunteer bleed at 2 weeks. Sequencing started from total RNA isolated from unfractionated whole blood.

The gene calls are TRBV9 and TRBJ2-6; D not resolved. The receptor's source is a male donor in good health. Some clones in this sample may be carry-over from other donors' samples. The sample was whole blood. The CDR3 nucleotides read TGTGCCAGCAGCCTCCCAGGGGCCAACGTCCTGACTTTC. It yields the protein CASSLPGANVLTF.